What follows are 14 T cell receptor beta chains derived from one specimen sequenced in a study of T-cell reconstitution after alpha-beta-depleted transplantation in children (dated by TCRdb to 2016 to 2018). The treatment or condition label, as the study defines it: allogeneic hematopoietic cell transplantation with graft depleted of TCRalphabeta T cells and CD19 B cells. Library preparation used PCR. TCRdb records Illumina HiSeq 2500 as the sequencer. To normalize quantification of the TCRbeta repertoire, the TCR libraries were built with molecular barcoding that relied on unique molecular identifiers. TCRdb applied fastp at Q25 and MiXCR to the public reads, then kept only in-frame beta chains. Each CDR3 protein appears once, grouped with its most common genes and DNA. The sample yields around 600,000 distinct CDR3 sequences; around 23% were counted once. Of the sample, around an eighth is held by the ten largest clones.

Sequencing used PBMCs, mostly from graft donor cells, obtained 360 days after TCRalphabeta/CD19-depleted stem cell transplant. The source of these receptors is a boy in the first two years of life who had a stem cell transplant for acute myeloid leukemia, so the T cells may come from the graft donor.

This clonotype has a count of ten or more. The chain has TRBV7-9 and TRBJ2-1; 8 nucleotides line up with TRBD1. Losses at the gene ends were 3 bases for V and 7 bases for J; bases not matched to a gene: 20. The CDR3 has 19 residues. In germline, CDR1 is SEHNR, CDR2 FQNEAQ (reference sequence). CDR3 in DNA: TGTGCCAGCAGCTTGGGGAGCATCCAGGGGGCGAGAGGGAAGAATGAGCAGTTCTTC. As protein: CASSLGSIQGARGKNEQFF.

This clonotype was recorded many times. V gene TRBV7-2 combines with J gene TRBJ1-1, with D possibly being TRBD1 (5 bases). Germline CDR1 and CDR2: SGHTA and FQGNSA. V was clipped by 1 base and J by 5 bases, with 14 bases between them. The CDR3 loop spans 15 amino acids. CDR3 sequence (DNA): TGTGCCAGCAGCTTAGGGCGGGGGAGAGGGACTGAAGCTTTCTTT. Translating gives CASSLGRGRGTEAFF.

In this sample, this clonotype turned up many times. This chain connects TRBV4-3 to TRBJ2-7, with 14 bases lining up with TRBD2. V lost 0 bases to trimming and J lost 4 bases; unmatched junction nucleotides: 14. The germline V gene has CDR1 LGHNA and CDR2 YSLEER. The CDR3 sequence is 20 residues long. The CDR3 spells CASSQELGPGLAGVTYEQYF. For the CDR3, the DNA is TGCGCCAGCAGCCAAGAACTCGGACCGGGACTAGCGGGGGTTACTTACGAGCAGTACTTC.

This clonotype was counted ten times or more. J is TRBJ2-5 and V is TRBV29-1, with 9 bases matching TRBD1. There are 15 residues in the CDR3. V shed 3 bases and J 4 bases; nucleotides not matched to a gene: 9. Germline CDR1 SQVTM, CDR2 ANQGSEA. The CDR3 loop reads CSVDFRDRERETQYF. CDR3 DNA sequence: TGCAGCGTTGACTTCCGGGACAGGGAAAGAGAGACCCAGTACTTC.

This clonotype was detected ten times or more. This chain connects TRBV10-3 to TRBJ2-3, with TRBD2 identical over 7 bases. Germline values: CDR1 ENHRY, CDR2 SYGVKD. This CDR3 is 15 amino acids long. Trimming removed 4 bases from V and 8 bases from J; junction bases left unmatched: 12. This CDR3 is CAISASGGTTGTQYF. CDR3 DNA sequence: TGTGCCATCAGTGCATCGGGGGGAACCACGGGTACGCAGTATTTT.

Many counts were recorded for this clonotype. In DNA, the CDR3 is TGCAGTGCTAGCCCTCCGGGTACGAACAATGAGCAGTTCTTC. Translated: CSASPPGTNNEQFF. The J gene is TRBJ2-1, the V gene TRBV20-1; D call uncertain. Germline V CDR1 and CDR2: DFQATT, SNEGSKA (reference sequence). The V and J ends lost 3 bases and 5 bases respectively, with 14 bases between them. This CDR3 comprises 14 residues.

The chain uses TRBV6-1 and TRBJ2-2, with D uncertain. The CDR3 is 15 amino acids. The V gene lost 5 bases and the J gene lost 1 base, with 11 bases spanning the gap. Per the germline V gene, CDR1 is MNHNS and CDR2 is SASEGT. The chain's CDR3 is CASSPRKGNTGELFF. CDR3 DNA: TGTGCCAGCAGTCCCCGGAAGGGGAACACCGGGGAGCTGTTTTTT.

This clonotype was detected a few times. The junction departs from the called germline gene at one end, perhaps through a read error. The rearrangement joins TRBV20-1 to TRBJ2-3, with 12 bases lining up with TRBD2. The CDR3 loop spans 12 amino acids. The germline V gene has CDR1 DFQATT and CDR2 SNEGSKA (reference sequence). The CDR3 nucleotides read TGCAGTGCTAGCCCGACTAGCGGGGGCCCGGATTTT. It encodes CSASPTSGGPDF.

Many counts were recorded for this clonotype. V and J are TRBV6-5 and TRBJ2-5, with TRBD1 identical over 7 bases. This CDR3 region has 15 residues. The V and J ends lost 2 bases and 4 bases, in that order; junction bases with no gene match: 7. Germline CDR1 reads MNHEY; CDR2 reads SVGAGI. CDR3 bases: TGTGCCAGCAGTTACGTGGGGACAGCCCGAGAGACCCAGTACTTC. Protein: CASSYVGTARETQYF.

This clonotype has just a few counts. The J gene is TRBJ2-1, the V gene TRBV20-1; no clear D. V was clipped by 6 bases and J by 6 bases, with 15 bases between them. Looked up from germline, CDR1 is DFQATT and CDR2 is SNEGSKA (reference sequence). The CDR3 is made up of 13 amino acids. The CDR3 loop reads CSARLQVGNEQFF. The CDR3 region has the DNA TGCAGTGCCAGGCTGCAGGTGGGCAATGAGCAGTTCTTC.

The chain carries TRBV7-2 and TRBJ2-7; 9 bases match TRBD1. The CDR3 runs 16 residues. Germline V CDR1 and CDR2: SGHTA, FQGNSA. V was pared by 1 base and J by 3 bases, with 7 bases of the junction left unmatched. This CDR3 reads CASSLDGTGRVYEQYF. The CDR3 nucleotides read TGTGCCAGCAGCTTAGATGGGACAGGGAGAGTCTACGAGCAGTACTTC.

V is TRBV12-3 or TRBV12-4 and J is TRBJ2-3, with no clear D. This CDR3 has 15 residues. V was shortened by 2 bases and J by 0 bases, with 9 bases between the two germline ends. CDR3 bases: TGTGCCAGCAGTTTACTGGCGGCTAGCACAGATACGCAGTATTTT. The encoded protein is CASSLLAASTDTQYF.

This clonotype was counted many times. The J gene is TRBJ2-1, the V gene TRBV12-3 or TRBV12-4; tentatively, D is TRBD1 (6 bases). This CDR3 contains 15 residues. V lost 7 bases and J 0 bases, leaving 13 bases between the germline ends. CDR3 DNA: TGTGCCAGCATCCGTTCACAGGGCTCCTACAATGAGCAGTTCTTC. Amino acid sequence: CASIRSQGSYNEQFF.

The chain links TRBV20-1 to TRBJ2-7, with 9 bases matching TRBD2. Losses at the gene ends were 6 bases for V and 2 bases for J; bases not matched to a gene: 11. The germline V gene has CDR1 DFQATT and CDR2 SNEGSKA (reference sequence). There are 15 residues in the CDR3. CDR3 region: CSALSGQRGAYEQYV. CDR3 bases: TGCAGTGCCTTGAGCGGCCAGCGGGGGGCCTACGAGCAGTACGTC.